This T cell receptor (beta chain) is drawn from a study of blood T cell repertoires in COVID-19. Study context: Samples of COVID-19 (acute and convalescent) were obtained from the United States, Italy and Spain. T cells, B-cell-depleted T cells, or PBMCs provided the cDNA or gDNA that served as material.

Assay used: immunoSEQ multiplex PCR; TCRdb lists only in-frame clones, some missing. This table holds around 270,000 clones, around 89% found once. This clone has more than one count but fewer than ten. The ends lost 4 bases at V and 3 bases at J; junction bases unmatched: 7. Germline V gene sequence: CDR1 SGHRS, CDR2 YFSETQ. The CDR3 sequence is 14 residues long. The specimen was peripheral blood. The V and J genes are TRBV5-1 and TRBJ2-7; 7 nucleotides agree with TRBD2. The receptor's source is a man in his sixties who had recovered from COVID-19. The CDR3 sequence: CASSAGTTSYEQYF. The CDR3 DNA reads as TGCGCCAGCAGCGCCGGGACTACAAGCTACGAGCAGTACTTC.